Presented here are 7 T cell receptor beta chains from one specimen sequenced in a study of T cell changes during pregnancy in multiple sclerosis. The table came from immunoSEQ multiplex PCR; TCRdb's copy has only in-frame clones and leaves some out. The data contain around 75,000 clones, more than 80% of them seen just once; the ten biggest clones take up 0.7% to 0.9%. The sample was peripheral blood, taken in the first trimester of pregnancy. These receptors were collected from a female donor in good health, enrolled as a control in a pregnancy study.

The chain links TRBV7-9 to TRBJ1-2; 7 nucleotides match TRBD1. The germline V gene encodes CDR1 SEHNR and CDR2 FQNEAQ (reference sequence). V dropped 7 bases and J dropped 4; count of bases not matched to a gene: 15. The CDR3 spans 16 residues. The CDR3 reads CASIGLEGTGAYGYTF. The CDR3, as DNA: TGTGCCAGCATCGGTTTAGAGGGTACAGGGGCCTATGGCTACACCTTC.

The V gene is TRBV5-1, the J gene TRBJ1-2; D gene unclear. The CDR3 has 15 amino acids. Trimming took off 0 bases at V and 4 bases at J, with 13 bases between the two ends. The V gene's germline CDR1 is SGHRS and CDR2 YFSETQ. CDR3 in amino acids: CASSLAGSGPYGYTF. CDR3 DNA: TGCGCCAGCAGCTTGGCCGGGTCTGGCCCCTATGGCTACACCTTC.

This chain joins TRBV10-3 and TRBJ1-6; the D gene is possibly TRBD1 (6 bases). The germline V and J ends were trimmed by 0 bases and 1 base, with 10 bases remaining between them. This CDR3 contains 17 residues. Germline assignment: CDR1 ENHRY and CDR2 SYGVKD. The CDR3 is CAISESGGRSYNSPLHF. CDR3 nucleotides: TGTGCCATCAGTGAGTCAGGGGGAAGGTCCTATAATTCACCCCTCCACTTT.

The chain uses TRBV27 and TRBJ2-7, with 11 bases fitting TRBD2. The J segment lost 4 bases and the V segment lost 6 bases, leaving 8 bases of the junction unmatched. This CDR3 is 15 amino acids long. Germline loops: CDR1 MNHEY, CDR2 SMNVEV (reference sequence). CDR3 amino acids: CASRPGLAAIYEQYF. CDR3 in DNA: TGTGCCAGCAGGCCGGGACTAGCGGCAATTTACGAGCAGTACTTC.

The rearrangement joins TRBV6-1 to TRBJ1-1, with a possible D match to TRBD1 (5 bases). The CDR3 is 17 residues long. Germline loops: CDR1 MNHNS, CDR2 SASEGT. The ends were cut back, 4 bases at V and 0 bases at J, with 18 bases in the middle. The CDR3 region has the DNA TGTGCCAGCAGTGCGAGGGGAGGCGTGGGGATGAACACTGAAGCTTTCTTT. Translation gives CASSARGGVGMNTEAFF.

This clone has just one count. This chain links TRBV28 with TRBJ1-5, with TRBD1 matching over 8 bases. The V gene's germline CDR1 is MDHEN and CDR2 SYDVKM. The J segment lost 7 bases and the V segment lost 2 bases, leaving 10 bases of the junction unmatched. This CDR3 is built from 16 residues. The CDR3 DNA reads TGTGCCAGCAGTTTAGTACGACAGGGGTCTAGACAGCCCCAGCATTTT. Translating gives CASSLVRQGSRQPQHF. Full variable domain (remainder filled in from reference TRBV28 and TRBJ1-5): DVKVTQSSRYLVKRTGEKVFLECVQDMDHENMFWYRQDPGLGLRLIYFSYDVKMKEKGDIPEGYSVSREKKERFSLILESASTNQTSMYLCASSLVRQGSRQPQHFGDGTRLSIL.

V usage is TRBV28 and J usage is TRBJ1-1, with 8 bases aligning to TRBD1. The germline gives CDR1 MDHEN, CDR2 SYDVKM. V lost 5 bases and J lost 10; bases outside the gene matches: 6. The CDR3 has 12 amino acids. The CDR3 loop is CASSPLTGVAFF. The DNA of the CDR3 is TGTGCCAGCAGTCCCCTGACAGGGGTAGCTTTCTTT.